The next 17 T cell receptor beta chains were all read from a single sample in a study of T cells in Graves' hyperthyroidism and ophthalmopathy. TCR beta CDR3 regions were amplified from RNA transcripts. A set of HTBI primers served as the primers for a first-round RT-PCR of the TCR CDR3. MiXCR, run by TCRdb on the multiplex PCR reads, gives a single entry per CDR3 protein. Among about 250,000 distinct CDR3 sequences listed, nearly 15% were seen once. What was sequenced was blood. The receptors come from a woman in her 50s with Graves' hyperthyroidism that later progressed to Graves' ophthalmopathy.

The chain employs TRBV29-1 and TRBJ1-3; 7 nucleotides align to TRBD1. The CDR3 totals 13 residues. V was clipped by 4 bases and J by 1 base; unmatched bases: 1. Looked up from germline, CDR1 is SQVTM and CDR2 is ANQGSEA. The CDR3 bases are TGCAGCGTTGGACAGGGATCTGGAAACACCATATATTTT. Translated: CSVGQGSGNTIYF. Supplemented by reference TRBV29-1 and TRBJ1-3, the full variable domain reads SAVISQKPSRDICQRGTSLTIQCQVDSQVTMMFWYRQQPGQSLTLIATANQGSEATYESGFVIDKFPISRPNLTFSTLTVSNMSPEDSSIYLCSVGQGSGNTIYFGEGSWLTVV.

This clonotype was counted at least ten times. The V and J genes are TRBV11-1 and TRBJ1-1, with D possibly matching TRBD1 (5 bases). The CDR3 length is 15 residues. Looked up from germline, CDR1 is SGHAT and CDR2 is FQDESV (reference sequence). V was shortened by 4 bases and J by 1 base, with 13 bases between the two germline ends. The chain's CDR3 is CASSWAGIGNTEAFF. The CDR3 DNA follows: TGTGCCAGCAGCTGGGCAGGGATAGGGAACACTGAAGCTTTCTTT.

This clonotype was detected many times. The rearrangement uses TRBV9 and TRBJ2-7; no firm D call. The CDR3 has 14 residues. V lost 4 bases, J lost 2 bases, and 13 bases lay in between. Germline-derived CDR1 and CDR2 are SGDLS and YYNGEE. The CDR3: CASSPSSVAYEQYF. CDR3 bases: TGTGCCAGCAGCCCGTCCAGCGTGGCCTACGAGCAGTACTTC.

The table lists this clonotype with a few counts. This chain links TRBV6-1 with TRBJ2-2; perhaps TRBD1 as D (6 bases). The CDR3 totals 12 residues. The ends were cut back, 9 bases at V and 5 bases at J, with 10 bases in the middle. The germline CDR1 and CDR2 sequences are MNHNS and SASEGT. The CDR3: CASWGRTGELFF. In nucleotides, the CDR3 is TGTGCCAGTTGGGGGCGGACCGGGGAGCTGTTTTTT.

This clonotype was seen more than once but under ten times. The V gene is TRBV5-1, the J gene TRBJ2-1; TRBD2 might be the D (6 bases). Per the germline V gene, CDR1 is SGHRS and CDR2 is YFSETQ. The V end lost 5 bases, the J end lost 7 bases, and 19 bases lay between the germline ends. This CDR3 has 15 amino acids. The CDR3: CASRSGTWNGNEQFF. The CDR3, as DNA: TGCGCCAGCAGATCCGGGACTTGGAATGGGAATGAGCAGTTCTTC.

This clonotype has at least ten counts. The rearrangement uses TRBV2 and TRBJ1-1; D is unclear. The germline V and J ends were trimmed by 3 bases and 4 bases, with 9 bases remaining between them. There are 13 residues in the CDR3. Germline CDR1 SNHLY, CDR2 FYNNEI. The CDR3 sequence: CASSDSRTTEAFF. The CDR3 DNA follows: TGTGCCAGCAGTGATAGCAGGACCACTGAAGCTTTCTTT.

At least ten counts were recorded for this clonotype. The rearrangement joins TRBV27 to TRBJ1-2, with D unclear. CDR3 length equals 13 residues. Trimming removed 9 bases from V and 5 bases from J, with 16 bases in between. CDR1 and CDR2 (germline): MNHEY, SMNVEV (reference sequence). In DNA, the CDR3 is TGTGCCAGTGGACGCGGACTATATTATGGCTACACCTTC. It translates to CASGRGLYYGYTF.

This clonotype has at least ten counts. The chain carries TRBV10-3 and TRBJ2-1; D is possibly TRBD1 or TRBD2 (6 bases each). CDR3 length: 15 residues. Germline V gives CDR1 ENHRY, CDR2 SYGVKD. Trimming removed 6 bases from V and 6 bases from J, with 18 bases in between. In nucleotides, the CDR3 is TGTGCCATCAGAGGTGGAATGGGGGGCTTCAATGAGCAGTTCTTC. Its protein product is CAIRGGMGGFNEQFF.

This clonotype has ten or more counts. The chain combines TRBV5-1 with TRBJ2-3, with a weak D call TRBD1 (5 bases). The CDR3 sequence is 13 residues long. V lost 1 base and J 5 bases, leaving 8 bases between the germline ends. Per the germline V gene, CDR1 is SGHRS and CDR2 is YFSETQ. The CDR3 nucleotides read TGCGCCAGCAGCTTGTTCAGGGTAGATACGCAGTATTTT. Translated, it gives CASSLFRVDTQYF.

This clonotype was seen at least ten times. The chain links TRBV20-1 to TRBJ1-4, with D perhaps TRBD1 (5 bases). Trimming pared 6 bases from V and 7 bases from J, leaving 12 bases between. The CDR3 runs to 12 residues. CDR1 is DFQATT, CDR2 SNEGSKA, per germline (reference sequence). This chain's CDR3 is CSAFRVGEKLFF. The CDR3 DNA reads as TGCAGTGCCTTCAGGGTGGGTGAAAAACTGTTTTTT.

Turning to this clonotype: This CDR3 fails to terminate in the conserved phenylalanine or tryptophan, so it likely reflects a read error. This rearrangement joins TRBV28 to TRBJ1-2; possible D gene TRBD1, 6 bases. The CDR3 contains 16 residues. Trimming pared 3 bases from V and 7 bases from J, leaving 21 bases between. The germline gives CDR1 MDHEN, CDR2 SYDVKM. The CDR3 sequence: CASSLGAGARLGGYTL. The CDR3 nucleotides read TGTGCCAGCAGTTTGGGCGCAGGGGCGAGACTAGGTGGCTACACCCTC.

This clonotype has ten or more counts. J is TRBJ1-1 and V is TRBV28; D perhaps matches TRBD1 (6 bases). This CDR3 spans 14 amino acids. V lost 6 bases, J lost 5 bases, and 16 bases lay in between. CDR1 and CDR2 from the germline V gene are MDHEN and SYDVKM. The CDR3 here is CASREGGRRTEAFF. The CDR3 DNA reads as TGTGCCAGCAGAGAGGGGGGGCGCCGGACTGAAGCTTTCTTT. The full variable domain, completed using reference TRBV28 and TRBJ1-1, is DVKVTQSSRYLVKRTGEKVFLECVQDMDHENMFWYRQDPGLGLRLIYFSYDVKMKEKGDIPEGYSVSREKKERFSLILESASTNQTSMYLCASREGGRRTEAFFGQGTRLTVV.

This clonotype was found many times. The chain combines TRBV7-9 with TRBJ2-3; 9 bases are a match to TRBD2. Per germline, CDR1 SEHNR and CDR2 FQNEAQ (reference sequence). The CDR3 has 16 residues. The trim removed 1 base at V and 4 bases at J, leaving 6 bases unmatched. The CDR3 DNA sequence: TGTGCCAGCAGCTTAGATGCGGGAGGGCTTGCAGATACGCAGTATTTT. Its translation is CASSLDAGGLADTQYF.

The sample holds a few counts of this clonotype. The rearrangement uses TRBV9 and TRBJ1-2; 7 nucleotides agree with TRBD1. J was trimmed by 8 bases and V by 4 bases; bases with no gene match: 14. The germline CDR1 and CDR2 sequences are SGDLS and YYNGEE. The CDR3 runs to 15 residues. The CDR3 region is CASSRGTGDYVGYTF. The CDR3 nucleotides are TGTGCCAGCAGCCGTGGAACAGGGGACTATGTAGGCTACACCTTC.

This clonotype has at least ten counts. The CDR3 nucleotides read TGTGCCAGCACCCCAGGGGTTAATGAAAAACTGTTTTTT. Amino acid sequence: CASTPGVNEKLFF. This sequence joins TRBV18 and TRBJ1-4; the D gene is possibly TRBD1 (6 bases). Germline values: CDR1 KGHSH, CDR2 LQKENI. The CDR3 consists of 13 residues. Trimming left V 8 bases short and J 4 bases short, with 11 bases between.

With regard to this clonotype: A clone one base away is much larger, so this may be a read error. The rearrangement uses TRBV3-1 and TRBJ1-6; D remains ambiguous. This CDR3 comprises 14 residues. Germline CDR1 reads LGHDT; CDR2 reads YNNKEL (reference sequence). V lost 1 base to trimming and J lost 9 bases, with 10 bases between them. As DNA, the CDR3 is TGTGCCAGCAGCCAAGGAACGAGGTCTTCACCCCTCCACTTT. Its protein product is CASSQGTRSSPLHF. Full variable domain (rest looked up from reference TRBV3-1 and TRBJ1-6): DTAVSQTPKYLVTQMGNDKSIKCEQNLGHDTMYWYKQDSKKFLKIMFSYNNKELIINETVPNRFSPKSPDKAHLNLHINSLELGDSAVYFCASSQGTRSSPLHFGNGTRLTVT.

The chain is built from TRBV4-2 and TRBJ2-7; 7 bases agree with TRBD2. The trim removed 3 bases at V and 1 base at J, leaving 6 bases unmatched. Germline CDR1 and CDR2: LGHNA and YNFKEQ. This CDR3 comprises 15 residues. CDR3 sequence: CASSHGSAGSYEQYF. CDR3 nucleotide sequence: TGTGCCAGCAGCCACGGGTCAGCGGGGTCCTACGAGCAGTACTTC.